The T cell receptor beta chain under discussion was sequenced for a study of T cells in narcolepsy. Produced via immunoSEQ multiplex PCR; TCRdb's table is partial and in-frame only. The sample lists 25,000 or so clones, approximately 80% occurring once. This CDR3 is built from 14 residues. The germline V gene encodes CDR1 MNHNS and CDR2 SASEGT. V lost 8 bases, J lost 3 bases, and 13 bases lay in between. The chain uses TRBV6-1 and TRBJ2-2; the D gene is possibly TRBD2 (6 bases). The sequence derives from a human donor with narcolepsy. Material: CD45RA- memory CD4+ T cells from PBMCs. DNA of the CDR3: TGTGCCAGCGGGGGGACGACCTACACCGGGGAGCTGTTTTTT. It yields the protein CASGGTTYTGELFF.